These 9 T cell receptor beta chains were sequenced from one sample in a study of blood T cell repertoires in COVID-19. Here immunoSEQ multiplex PCR was the method, and the copy in TCRdb shows in-frame clones only, minus some. The sample yields about 130,000 clones, 75% to 90% seen once. The source material was peripheral blood. The receptors were sampled from a woman in her forties or fifties who had recovered from COVID-19.

This chain joins TRBV21-1 and TRBJ1-1; TRBD1, the table's D call, lacks a check against the DNA. TRBV21-1 is noted as a pseudogene. This CDR3 has 13 residues. The CDR3 DNA reads TGTGCCAGCAGTAAGACAGGGAACACTGAAGCTTTCTTT. Its protein product is CASSKTGNTEAFF.

This clone was detected a few times. At the DNA level, this CDR3 is encoded by other sequences in the same sample as well. This chain connects TRBV7-2 to TRBJ2-5, with a tentative D call TRBD2 (6 bases). Germline CDR1 reads SGHTA; CDR2 reads FQGNSA. Trimming removed 2 bases at V and 1 base at J, with 8 bases between. The CDR3 consists of 14 residues. CDR3 bases: TGTGCCAGCAGCTTATCCGGGGGCCAAGAGACCCAGTACTTC. It encodes CASSLSGGQETQYF. The variable domain in full, completed from reference TRBV7-2 and TRBJ2-5, reads GAGVSQSPSNKVTEKGKDVELRCDPISGHTALYWYRQSLGQGLEFLIYFQGNSAPDKSGLPSDRFSAERTGGSVSTLTIQRTQQEDSAVYLCASSLSGGQETQYFGPGTRLLVL.

The V gene is TRBV19, the J gene TRBJ2-7, with D perhaps TRBD1 (5 bases). The V end was cut by 3 bases, the J end by 2 bases, with 8 bases between. This CDR3 has 13 residues. Per the germline V gene, CDR1 is LNHDA and CDR2 is SQIVND (reference sequence). This CDR3 reads CASSMKGPYEQYF. The CDR3 DNA reads as TGTGCCAGTAGTATGAAGGGGCCCTACGAGCAGTACTTC.

The rearrangement joins TRBV6-2 or TRBV6-3 to TRBJ1-2, with a tentative D call TRBD1 (5 bases). The CDR3 has 12 amino acids. V lost 5 bases to trimming and J lost 8 bases, with 12 bases between them. Germline lookup yields CDR1 MNHEY and CDR2 SVGEGT. The CDR3 is CASSKQAAGYTF. The DNA of the CDR3 is TGTGCCAGCAGTAAACAGGCGGCGGGCTACACCTTC.

This chain joins TRBV20-1 and TRBJ2-5; 9 bases are shared with TRBD2. Losses at the gene ends were 3 bases for V and 4 bases for J; bases not matched to a gene: 3. Germline V lookup: CDR1 DFQATT, CDR2 SNEGSKA (reference sequence). The CDR3 has 13 residues. The CDR3 bases are TGCAGTGCTAGTCCGACTAGCGGAGAGACCCAGTACTTC. Amino acid sequence: CSASPTSGETQYF.

The genes are TRBV5-6 and TRBJ1-4; TRBD1 is a possible D gene (6 bases). V was cut by 4 bases and J by 5 bases, with 15 bases left in between. Looked up from germline, CDR1 is SGHDT and CDR2 is YYEEEE. The CDR3 contains 15 residues. The CDR3 is CASSALDRLNEKLFF. The CDR3 region has the DNA TGTGCCAGCAGCGCCCTGGACAGATTAAATGAAAAACTGTTTTTT.

The chain employs TRBV4-1 and TRBJ1-5, with unresolved D. This CDR3 region has 16 residues. Germline V lookup: CDR1 MGHRA, CDR2 YSYEKL. Trimming shortened V by 1 base and J by 1 base, and 11 bases separated the two germline ends. The CDR3 nucleotides are TGCGCCAGCAGCCAAGTGGGGAGACGAAGCAATCAGCCCCAGCATTTT. Its translation: CASSQVGRRSNQPQHF.

The chain is built from TRBV3-1 (or the pseudogene TRBV3-2) and TRBJ2-5; TRBD1 matches at 7 bases. The CDR3 extends over 14 amino acids. Germline V gene sequence: CDR1 LGHDT, CDR2 YNNKEL (reference sequence). V shed 6 bases and J 2 bases; nucleotides not matched to a gene: 6. CDR3 sequence reads: CASREQGLQETQYF. The CDR3 nucleotides are TGTGCCAGCAGGGAACAGGGGCTTCAAGAGACCCAGTACTTC.

The rearrangement joins TRBV9 to TRBJ1-1, with D perhaps matching TRBD1 (5 bases). The CDR3 is made up of 14 amino acids. Per the germline V gene, CDR1 is SGDLS and CDR2 is YYNGEE. Trimming took 4 bases from V and 10 from J, leaving 20 bases between them. The CDR3 loop is CASSPRGEPGGAFF. CDR3 DNA sequence: TGTGCCAGCAGCCCTCGGGGTGAACCCGGGGGAGCTTTCTTT.